A single sample gave rise to the 18 T cell receptor beta chains below, sequenced in a study of T-cell reconstitution after alpha-beta-depleted transplantation in children. Unique molecular identifiers were incorporated when the TCRbeta library was constructed. Each CDR3 protein is one row after TCRdb ran MiXCR on the PCR reads. The repertoire holds some 200,000 distinct CDR3 sequences, with around 5.9% as singletons. This specimen was PBMCs, taken before TCRalphabeta/CD19-depleted stem cell transplant. The source is a girl in the first two years of life with combined immunodeficiency, due to receive a stem cell transplant.

This clonotype was counted many times. This rearrangement joins TRBV25-1 to TRBJ2-3, with TRBD1 matching 9 bases. The CDR3 has 16 residues. The germline CDR1 and CDR2 sequences are MGHDK and SYGVNS. The V and J ends lost 0 bases and 1 base, in that order; junction bases with no gene match: 2. CDR3 residues: CASSEYWTGGTDTQYF. The CDR3 DNA is TGTGCCAGCAGTGAATATTGGACAGGGGGCACAGATACGCAGTATTTT.

This clonotype appeared many times. The chain links TRBV11-2 to TRBJ1-3; TRBD1 might be the D (5 bases). Germline loops: CDR1 SGHAT, CDR2 FQNNGV. This CDR3 spans 15 amino acids. The ends were cut back, 4 bases at V and 0 bases at J, with 10 bases in the middle. Written as DNA, the CDR3 is TGTGCCAGCAGCTACGACAGCCTCTCTGGAAACACCATATATTTT. Its protein is CASSYDSLSGNTIYF.

This clonotype occurred a few times. The chain is built from TRBV12-3 or TRBV12-4 and TRBJ2-5; a possible D gene is TRBD1 (5 bases). The CDR3 has 17 residues. Trimming left V 6 bases short and J 4 bases short, with 24 bases between. CDR3 sequence: CASSLSTGHSLLETQYF. For the CDR3, the DNA is TGTGCCAGCAGCTTATCTACTGGACATTCCCTTCTAGAGACCCAGTACTTC.

The sample holds many counts of this clonotype. This chain joins TRBV7-2 and TRBJ2-5, with 7 bases lining up with TRBD2. Germline loops: CDR1 SGHTA, CDR2 FQGNSA. The V gene end was trimmed by 10 bases and the J gene end by 2 bases; junction bases not matched to a gene: 7. CDR3 size: 13 residues. The CDR3 sequence is CATQRGFQETQYF. In DNA form, the CDR3 reads TGTGCCACCCAGCGGGGATTTCAAGAGACCCAGTACTTC.

This clonotype was detected a few times. V usage is TRBV4-3 and J usage is TRBJ2-3, with 9 positions matching TRBD1. Germline trimming cut 2 bases from V and 4 bases from J; bases unmatched to any gene: 7. The germline CDR1 and CDR2 sequences are LGHNA and YSLEER. The CDR3 is 16 amino acids. CDR3 DNA: TGCGCCAGCAGCCAAACCTACAGGGGGCAAGCAGATACGCAGTATTTT. Residues: CASSQTYRGQADTQYF.

The table lists this clonotype with many counts. This rearrangement joins TRBV12-3 or TRBV12-4 to TRBJ2-7, with D uncertain. This CDR3 spans 14 amino acids. Trimming cost V 0 bases and J 2 bases, with 8 bases left between them. The CDR3 coding sequence is TGTGCCAGCAGTTTAGCGAAAAAGGCCTACGAGCAGTACTTC. It translates to CASSLAKKAYEQYF.

This clonotype was recorded at least ten times. This chain connects TRBV7-2 to TRBJ2-1; D is unclear. V was shortened by 5 bases and J by 2 bases, with 13 bases between the two germline ends. Germline assignment: CDR1 SGHTA and CDR2 FQGNSA. This CDR3 has 15 amino acids. The CDR3 DNA sequence: TGTGCCAGCAGCAGAACGACCAGCCCCTACAATGAGCAGTTCTTC. Translation gives CASSRTTSPYNEQFF.

This clonotype came up many times. This chain uses TRBV7-3 with TRBJ2-3, with 9 bases identical to TRBD1. The CDR3 runs to 15 residues. CDR1 and CDR2 from the germline V gene are SGHTA and FQGTGA. V gave up 5 bases and J gave up 6 bases; unmatched junction bases: 9. Here the CDR3 DNA reads TGTGCCAGCAGCCAAACAGGGGGCGAGAGGGATACGCAGTATTTT. Amino acid sequence: CASSQTGGERDTQYF.

There are a few counts of this clonotype. The chain has TRBV6-2 or TRBV6-3 and TRBJ2-1, with TRBD2 matching 8 bases. Germline assignment: CDR1 MNHEY and CDR2 SVGEGT. J was trimmed by 2 bases and V by 5 bases; bases with no gene match: 8. CDR3 length equals 16 residues. CDR3: CASSKPGLGAYNEQFF. CDR3 DNA: TGTGCCAGCAGTAAACCGGGACTAGGAGCCTACAATGAGCAGTTCTTC.

This clonotype has at least ten counts. The V call is TRBV7-6, the J call TRBJ2-7; D possibly matches TRBD1 or TRBD2 (6 bases each). Trimming took 5 bases from V and 0 from J, leaving 20 bases between them. The CDR3 totals 17 residues. Germline CDR1 SGHVS, CDR2 FNYEAQ. CDR3 amino acids: CASSEATSLQGSYEQYF. CDR3 DNA: TGTGCCAGCAGCGAAGCAACTAGCCTACAGGGCTCCTACGAGCAGTACTTC.

In this sample, this clonotype turned up many times. The chain is built from TRBV5-6 and TRBJ2-5; maybe TRBD2 (6 bases). V lost 5 bases, J lost 8 bases, and 22 bases lay in between. Germline CDR1 reads SGHDT; CDR2 reads YYEEEE. This CDR3 has 15 residues. CDR3 nucleotide sequence: TGTGCCAGCAGACGGTCCGGGACTCCCATCAGTACCCAGTACTTC. Amino acids: CASRRSGTPISTQYF.

In this sample, this clonotype turned up many times. The CDR3 sequence is CATSRPADQETQYF. In nucleotides, the CDR3 is TGTGCCACCAGCAGGCCGGCTGACCAAGAGACCCAGTACTTC. The chain employs TRBV15 and TRBJ2-5, with D unclear. Germline V gene data show CDR1 as LNHNV and CDR2 as YYDKDF (reference sequence). This CDR3 spans 14 amino acids. The V gene lost 3 bases and the J gene lost 0 bases, with 8 bases spanning the gap.

This clonotype was observed at least ten times. V is TRBV7-2 and J is TRBJ2-3; 11 bases fit TRBD2. The V and J ends lost 3 bases and 2 bases, in that order; junction bases with no gene match: 16. The CDR3 runs 20 residues. Germline V gene data show CDR1 as SGHTA and CDR2 as FQGNSA. CDR3 DNA sequence: TGTGCCAGCAGCTTCCGAGGGACTAGCGGTCTCTCAGGCATCACAGATACGCAGTATTTT. It specifies CASSFRGTSGLSGITDTQYF.

A few counts support this clonotype. The V and J genes are TRBV7-3 and TRBJ2-3; TRBD2 matches 12 bases. The germline CDR1 and CDR2 sequences are SGHTA and FQGTGA. The junction had 17 bases not matched to a gene; V was cut back by 5 bases and J by 2 bases. The CDR3 has 20 residues. CDR3 nucleotide sequence: TGTGCCAGCAGCAGACACCCGCGGCTAGCGGGGGGGCCCGACACAGATACGCAGTATTTT. Translation gives CASSRHPRLAGGPDTDTQYF. Filled out from reference TRBV7-3 and TRBJ2-3, the complete variable domain reads GAGVSQTPSNKVTEKGKYVELRCDPISGHTALYWYRQSLGQGPEFLIYFQGTGAADDSGLPNDRFFAVRPEGSVSTLKIQRTERGDSAVYLCASSRHPRLAGGPDTDTQYFGPGTRLTVL.

The table lists this clonotype with many counts. This chain joins TRBV7-9 and TRBJ2-3; D is ambiguous. Germline V gene data show CDR1 as SEHNR and CDR2 as FQNEAQ (reference sequence). V lost 1 base and J lost 1, with 15 bases in between. The CDR3 is made up of 17 amino acids. The DNA for the CDR3 is TGTGCCAGCAGCTTAGATGTTGCCAATTTCGGCACAGATACGCAGTATTTT. Amino acid sequence: CASSLDVANFGTDTQYF.

This clonotype was picked up many times. The chain employs TRBV6-2 or TRBV6-3 and TRBJ2-1, with TRBD2 matching over 8 bases. The CDR3 is 16 amino acids. Trimming removed 6 bases from V and 4 bases from J; junction bases left unmatched: 11. Germline V lookup: CDR1 MNHEY, CDR2 SVGEGT. The DNA of the CDR3 is TGTGCCAGCAGACCATTCCCGGGACTAGAGTACAATGAGCAGTTCTTC. Its protein is CASRPFPGLEYNEQFF.

The table lists this clonotype with many counts. The chain combines TRBV28 with TRBJ2-7, with D possibly being TRBD1 or TRBD2 (6 bases each). The germline V gene encodes CDR1 MDHEN and CDR2 SYDVKM. V dropped 3 bases and J dropped 3 bases, with 21 bases sitting between them. This CDR3 has 17 residues. The CDR3: CASSFHVKGGWSYEQYF. In DNA, the CDR3 is TGTGCCAGCAGTTTTCATGTGAAGGGGGGCTGGAGCTACGAGCAGTACTTC.

This clonotype was seen ten or more times. This chain connects TRBV7-6 to TRBJ2-5; the D is unclear. CDR3 size: 14 residues. In germline, CDR1 is SGHVS, CDR2 FNYEAQ. Trimming shortened V by 2 bases and J by 1 base, and 8 bases separated the two germline ends. The DNA of the CDR3 is TGTGCCAGCAGCTTATACTCTAGCCAAGAGACCCAGTACTTC. Translating it yields CASSLYSSQETQYF.